The entry below gives a single T cell receptor beta chain sequence along with its context. Its antigen has not been determined. One end of the junction does not line up with germline, which may come from a read error. These data belong to a study of metastatic and nonmetastatic thyroid tumors (dated by TCRdb to the early 2020s). Turning to the overall study: Repertoires from peripheral blood and from tumor or nodule tissue samples of malignant and benign thyroid patients were compared.

Before undergoing thyroid surgery, none of the patients had been given any kind of treatment. Using T-cell receptor beta sequencing, the study looked back at clinical samples from patients collected from the early 2010s to the late 2010s. Library construction relied on PCR. Data came from an Illumina HiSeq 4000. High-throughput sequencing was used to profile the TCR beta-chain CDR3 region of every patient. The paper's processing steps were these. CDR3 differences across clinicopathological groups were used to build a classifier for discriminating distant-metastatic papillary thyroid cancer patients. The Shannon index was used to measure repertoire diversity, and the Morisita-Horn index was used to measure how similar tumor and blood repertoires were. Clones were called with MiXCR by TCRdb after fastp trimmed the public reads at Q25, and only in-frame beta chains were retained. The V and J calls were not made by the authors but by TCRdb's processing. The sample table lists about 33,000 clones, approximately 15% of them with a count of one. In total, the top ten clones hold 4% to 5% of the sample.

Its CDR3 holds 16 amino acids, cysteine through phenylalanine. Here the CDR3 DNA is all that survives: 48 bases in frame from base 1. The paper's findings and limits, for the study overall: In both blood and tumor samples, malignant tumors were reported to have significantly higher TCR beta diversity than benign nodules.

The rearranged chain carries TRBV12-3 or TRBV12-4 and TRBJ1-6, with 8 bases in between that match TRBD1. The sequence was collected from a female donor with papillary thyroid cancer or a benign thyroid nodule (not recorded which). Some clones in this sample may be carry-over from other donors' samples. Sequencing was carried out using blood. CDR3 sequence: CASRRRTGGYNSHLHF. The DNA sequence reads TGTGCCAGCAGAAGACGCACAGGGGGATATAATTCACACCTCCACTTT.